This is a list of T cell receptor beta chains from one sample in a study of metastatic and nonmetastatic thyroid tumors. MiXCR re-clonotyped the PCR reads for TCRdb. The sample lists roughly 81,000 clones; roughly 8.6% were seen once. Sequencing was done on a sample of blood. These receptors were taken from a female donor with papillary thyroid cancer or a benign thyroid nodule (not recorded which). Some clones in this sample may be carry-over from other donors' samples. Each CDR3 is given with its conserved first and last residue. Fields, in order: clone size, V gene, J gene, D gene, CDR3 DNA, CDR3 protein. The D gene is left open where the match is weak. Where a row states a size, it is once, few, many or the class of an expanded clone; other rows omit it.

>many|TRBV19|TRBJ2-5|NA
TGTGCCACAAGGGGTGGGGAGACCCAGTACTTC
CATRGGETQYF
>many|TRBV18|TRBJ1-3|NA
TGTGCCAGCTCACCACCCGGAGTCGGAAACACCATATATTTT
CASSPPGVGNTIYF
>many|TRBV12-3/TRBV12-4|TRBJ2-7|TRBD1
TGTGCCAGCAGTAAACAGGGGGCCTACTACGAGCAGTACTTC
CASSKQGAYYEQYF
>many|TRBV5-1|TRBJ2-2|NA
TGCGCCAGCAGCTTCGGGGAGATAGCCTTGAACACCGGGGAGCTGTTTTTT
CASSFGEIALNTGELFF
>many|TRBV4-1|TRBJ1-2|TRBD1
TGCGCCAGCAGCCAGGCCGTTACAGGGGGGACTTATGGCTACACCTTC
CASSQAVTGGTYGYTF
>many|TRBV7-2|TRBJ1-2|TRBD1
TGTGCCAGCGGACAGGACAGGGGGCATAGTTATGGCTACACCTTC
CASGQDRGHSYGYTF
>NA|TRBV6-4|TRBJ2-3|TRBD2
TGTGCCAGCAGCGAATACGCGGGGGGGCAGTTTACGCAGTATTTT
CASSEYAGGQFTQYF
>many|TRBV19|TRBJ1-1|NA
TGTGCCACCGCCGACTTGAACACTGAAGTTTTCTTT
CATADLNTEVFF
>many|TRBV28|TRBJ2-2|TRBD1
TGTGCCAGCAGGGCGAGGGACAGGGTTTCCGGGGAGCTGTTTTTT
CASRARDRVSGELFF
>many|TRBV7-6|TRBJ1-6|NA
TGTGCCAGCAGCTTAAGTCTAGTTAATTCACCCCTCCACTTT
CASSLSLVNSPLHF
>many|TRBV20-1|TRBJ2-3|TRBD2
TGCAGTGCTGTACTAGCGGAGAGCACAGATACGCAGTATTTT
CSAVLAESTDTQYF
>many|TRBV5-1|TRBJ1-5|NA
TGCGCCAGCAGCTTGGAAGGGGGCAATCAGCCCCAGCATTTT
CASSLEGGNQPQHF
>many|TRBV20-1|TRBJ1-1|NA
TGCAGTGCTAGCCCTCCAGGGGAGATCACTGAAGCTTTCTTT
CSASPPGEITEAFF
>NA|TRBV20-1|TRBJ2-1|TRBD1
TGCAGTGCCTCGTCGGGGACAGGGATCAAGAATGAGCAGTTCTTC
CSASSGTGIKNEQFF
>few|TRBV6-1|TRBJ2-7|TRBD2
TGTGCCAGCACCACGACTAGCGGGGGAACCTACGAGCAGTACTTC
CASTTTSGGTYEQYF
>many|TRBV7-9|TRBJ2-5|NA
TGTGCCAGCAGCTTAGCGGGATGGGGGAACCAAGAGACCCAGTACTTC
CASSLAGWGNQETQYF
>many|TRBV12-3/TRBV12-4|TRBJ2-7|NA
TGTGCCAGCAGTTCCTCCTACGAGCAGTACTTC
CASSSSYEQYF
>many|TRBV7-2|TRBJ1-1|NA
TGTGCCAGCAGTTCAGACAGGAACACTGAAGCTTTCTTT
CASSSDRNTEAFF
>many|TRBV2|TRBJ2-3|TRBD1
TGTGCCAGCAGTGTCCGGACAGGGGGCGCAGATACGCAGTATTTT
CASSVRTGGADTQYF
>few|TRBV9|TRBJ2-2|TRBD2
TGTGCCAGCAGCACAAGGACTAGCGGGGGGTCCACCGGGGAGCTGTTTTTT
CASSTRTSGGSTGELFF
>many|TRBV11-2|TRBJ2-3|TRBD2
TGTGCCAGCAGCTTAGAGGGACTAGCGGGGAGAGATACGCAGTATTTT
CASSLEGLAGRDTQYF
>few|TRBV15|TRBJ2-3|NA
TGTGCCACCAGCAGAGATAGGTGGCAGTCTGGCGATACGCAGTATTTT
CATSRDRWQSGDTQYF
>many|TRBV30|TRBJ2-3|NA
TGTGCCTGGAGTGCTTTAACAGGGTGGAGAGATACGCAGTATTTT
CAWSALTGWRDTQYF
>many|TRBV6-1|TRBJ2-1|TRBD2
TGTGCCAGCAGACTAGCGGGGGGCCCCTACAATGAGCAGTTCTTC
CASRLAGGPYNEQFF
>many|TRBV9|TRBJ1-3|TRBD1
TGTGCCAGCAGCGACACAGGGGTTGGAAACACCATATATTTT
CASSDTGVGNTIYF
>many|TRBV2|TRBJ2-1|NA
TGTGCCAGCAGTGAGGACGGGACGGGCGCCTACAATGAGCAGTTCTTC
CASSEDGTGAYNEQFF
>many|TRBV5-1|TRBJ2-3|TRBD1
TGCGCCAGCAGAAAACAGGGGACCACAGATACGCAGTATTTT
CASRKQGTTDTQYF
>many|TRBV2|TRBJ1-5|NA
TGTGCCAGCAGTGATCCGGGGAAAGGGAATCAGCCCCAGCATTTT
CASSDPGKGNQPQHF
>many|TRBV5-5|TRBJ1-2|TRBD1
TGTGCCAGCAGCTTGTGGTACCAGGGGGGAGGAGGCTACACCTTC
CASSLWYQGGGGYTF
>few|TRBV20-1|TRBJ1-2|TRBD1
TGCAGTGCTCCTTCTCCGGGACAGCCCTATGGCTACACCTTC
CSAPSPGQPYGYTF
>many|TRBV2|TRBJ1-1|NA
TGTGCCAGCAGTGAGGGGGGTCCCTACACTGAAGCTTTCTTT
CASSEGGPYTEAFF